The 5 T cell receptor beta chains below all came from one sample that was sequenced in a study of OX40 agonist ivuxolimab in advanced cancers. TCRdb's table, derived via immunoSEQ multiplex PCR, lists solely in-frame clones and lacks some. The table includes about 50,000 clones, approximately 83% detected once. The source was CD4+ or CD8+ T cells sorted from blood, collected in a trial of the OX40 agonist ivuxolimab. The receptors shown here come from an adult with an advanced solid tumor such as melanoma, head and neck, liver or kidney cancer.

The rearrangement joins TRBV5-1 to TRBJ1-2, with 12 positions matching TRBD1. The CDR3 extends over 15 amino acids. CDR1 is SGHRS, CDR2 YFSETQ, per germline. Trimming took 4 bases from V and 4 from J; bases not matched to a gene: 5. CDR3 nucleotide sequence: TGCGCCAGCAGCGGAGGGACAGGGGGCGTCTATGGCTACACCTTC. It encodes CASSGGTGGVYGYTF.

This clone appeared a few times. The chain has TRBV27 and TRBJ2-1, with unresolved D. This CDR3 has 14 residues. Trimming took off 7 bases at V and 2 bases at J, with 12 bases between the two ends. Germline V gene lookup returns CDR1 MNHEY and CDR2 SMNVEV (reference sequence). The CDR3 region has the DNA TGTGCCAGCACCCCGGCGCCGCCCTACAATGAGCAGTTCTTC. Protein product: CASTPAPPYNEQFF.

The chain carries TRBV7-2 and TRBJ1-2; 9 bases are shared with TRBD1. Germline V gives CDR1 SGHTA, CDR2 FQGNSA. The CDR3 extends over 14 amino acids. J lost 9 bases, V lost 5 bases, and 10 bases had no gene match. CDR3 sequence reads: CASSPRDRVRSYTF. In nucleotides, the CDR3 is TGTGCCAGCAGCCCCCGGGACAGGGTTCGGAGCTACACCTTC.

J is TRBJ2-1 and V is TRBV11-2; perhaps D is TRBD1 or TRBD2 (5 bases each). The CDR3 spans 17 residues. Trimming stripped 1 base from V and 0 bases from J, with 13 bases between. Per germline, CDR1 SGHAT and CDR2 FQNNGV. The CDR3 region has the DNA TGTGCCAGCAGCTTAGGGGACGAGGGTAGCTCCTACAATGAGCAGTTCTTC. This translates into CASSLGDEGSSYNEQFF.

This clone was detected a few times. This chain uses TRBV6-5 with TRBJ1-6, with a weak D call TRBD1 (5 bases). With 2 bases removed from V and 8 bases from J, the gap between germline ends came to 10 bases. CDR1 and CDR2 (germline): MNHEY, SVGAGI. This CDR3 is 14 amino acids long. The DNA of the CDR3 is TGTGCCAGCAGTTACGTGAGAGGGGATTCACCCCTCCACTTT. As protein: CASSYVRGDSPLHF.